The 10 T cell receptor beta chains below come from one sample, sequenced in a study of response to subunit inactivated influenza vaccine. TCRdb redid the calling of the RT-PCR reads with MiXCR, one entry per CDR3 protein. The sample lists hundreds of thousands of distinct CDR3 sequences; 14% were seen once. Sequencing used PBMCs from blood, obtained roughly 15 days before vaccination. The receptors here all came from a man aged 50 or older who received an inactivated influenza vaccine.

The chain has TRBV20-1 and TRBJ2-7, with 11 bases lining up with TRBD2. Germline-derived CDR1 and CDR2 are DFQATT and SNEGSKA (reference sequence). V lost 2 bases and J lost 6; bases outside the gene matches: 6. The CDR3 covers 14 residues. This CDR3 reads CSARPPTSGGEQYF. For the CDR3, the DNA is TGCAGTGCTAGACCTCCCACTAGCGGGGGCGAGCAGTACTTC.

J is TRBJ2-4 and V is TRBV4-3, with D tentatively TRBD2 (6 bases). Per the germline V gene, CDR1 is LGHNA and CDR2 is YSLEER. The CDR3 covers 13 residues. V dropped 4 bases and J dropped 10 bases, with 14 bases sitting between them. The CDR3 here is CASSPRREYIQYF. In nucleotides, the CDR3 is TGCGCCAGCAGCCCCCGGCGGGAATATATTCAGTACTTC.

This clonotype was recorded many times. The rearrangement links TRBV20-1 to TRBJ2-3; TRBD2 might be the D (5 bases). CDR1 and CDR2 from the germline V gene are DFQATT and SNEGSKA (reference sequence). Trimming removed 1 base from V and 3 bases from J, with 14 bases in between. CDR3 length: 15 residues. CDR3: CSARVILAPTDTQYF. The CDR3 DNA is TGCAGTGCTAGAGTGATCCTAGCCCCGACAGATACGCAGTATTTT.

This clonotype has more than one count but fewer than ten. The gene calls are TRBV12-3 or TRBV12-4 and TRBJ1-5, with 10 positions matching TRBD1. After removal of 6 bases from V and 5 bases from J, the junction contained 7 bases not matched to a gene. The CDR3 length is 15 residues. CDR3 DNA sequence: TGTGCCAGCAGGAATGCTGGACAGGGGGATCAGCCCCAGCATTTT. Its protein product is CASRNAGQGDQPQHF.

V usage is TRBV20-1 and J usage is TRBJ1-2; D possibly corresponds to TRBD1 (5 bases). Germline lookup yields CDR1 DFQATT and CDR2 SNEGSKA (reference sequence). V was trimmed by 3 bases and J by 3 bases, leaving 14 bases between them. CDR3 size: 14 residues. CDR3 DNA sequence: TGCAGTGCTAGCGCCACCAGGGTGGACTATGGCTACACCTTC. It codes for CSASATRVDYGYTF.

The V and J genes are TRBV20-1 and TRBJ2-7; D gene ambiguous. Germline V gene lookup returns CDR1 DFQATT and CDR2 SNEGSKA (reference sequence). V was shortened by 6 bases and J by 5 bases, with 20 bases between the two germline ends. CDR3 length: 14 amino acids. This CDR3 reads CSATYKEADNEQYF. The DNA of the CDR3 is TGCAGTGCAACCTATAAAGAGGCCGACAACGAGCAGTACTTC.

This clonotype was recorded a few times. The rearrangement joins TRBV19 to TRBJ2-5; TRBD1 agrees at 7 bases. V lost 5 bases and J lost 3; bases outside the gene matches: 12. CDR1 is LNHDA, CDR2 SQIVND, per germline (reference sequence). The length of the CDR3 is 16 residues. CDR3 nucleotide sequence: TGTGCCAGTAGTGACAGCCCGGGACAGCAAAAAGAGACCCAGTACTTC. Translation gives CASSDSPGQQKETQYF.

V is TRBV11-2 and J is TRBJ2-5; D uncertain. V lost 0 bases and J 5 bases, leaving 19 bases between the germline ends. The CDR3 is made up of 17 amino acids. The germline gives CDR1 SGHAT, CDR2 FQNNGV. The CDR3 reads CASSLDRRFASRETQYF. The DNA for the CDR3 is TGTGCCAGCAGCTTAGACAGGCGATTCGCGAGTCGGGAGACCCAGTACTTC.

This clonotype was observed a few times. This chain connects TRBV6-2 or TRBV6-3 to TRBJ2-3, with a tentative D call TRBD1 (5 bases). This CDR3 spans 15 amino acids. Looked up from germline, CDR1 is MNHEY and CDR2 is SVGEGT. Trimming took off 6 bases at V and 2 bases at J, with 15 bases between the two ends. The CDR3 reads CASSQVGRFTDTQYF. CDR3 coding DNA: TGTGCCAGCAGCCAGGTGGGGCGATTCACAGATACGCAGTATTTT.

J is TRBJ2-3 and V is TRBV28; the match to TRBD2 covers 12 bases. Per germline, CDR1 MDHEN and CDR2 SYDVKM. The junction had 4 bases not matched to a gene; V was cut back by 6 bases and J by 3 bases. CDR3 length: 15 residues. The DNA for the CDR3 is TGTGCCAGCAGCTGGACTAGCGGGGAGACAGATACGCAGTATTTT. Translating gives CASSWTSGETDTQYF.